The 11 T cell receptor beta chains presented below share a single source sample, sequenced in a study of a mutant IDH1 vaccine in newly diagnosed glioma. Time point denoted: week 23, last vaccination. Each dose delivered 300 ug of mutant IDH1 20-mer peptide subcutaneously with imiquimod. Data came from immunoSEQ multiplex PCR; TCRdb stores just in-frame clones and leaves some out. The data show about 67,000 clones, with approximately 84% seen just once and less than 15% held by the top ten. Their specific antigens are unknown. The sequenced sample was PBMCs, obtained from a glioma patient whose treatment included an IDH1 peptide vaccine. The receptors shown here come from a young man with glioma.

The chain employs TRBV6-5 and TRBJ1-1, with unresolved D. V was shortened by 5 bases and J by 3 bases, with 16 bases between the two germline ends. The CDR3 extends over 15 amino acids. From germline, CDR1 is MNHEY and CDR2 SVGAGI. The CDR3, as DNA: TGTGCCAGCAGTCCCCAAGGCGGGATCTACACTGAAGCTTTCTTT. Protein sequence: CASSPQGGIYTEAFF.

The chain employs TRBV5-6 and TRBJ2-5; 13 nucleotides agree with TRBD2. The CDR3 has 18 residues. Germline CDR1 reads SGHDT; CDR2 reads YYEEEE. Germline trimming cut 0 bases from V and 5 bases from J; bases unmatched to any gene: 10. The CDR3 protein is CASSLVGTSGGAGETQYF. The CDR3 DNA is TGTGCCAGCAGCTTGGTTGGTACTAGCGGGGGGGCAGGGGAGACCCAGTACTTC.

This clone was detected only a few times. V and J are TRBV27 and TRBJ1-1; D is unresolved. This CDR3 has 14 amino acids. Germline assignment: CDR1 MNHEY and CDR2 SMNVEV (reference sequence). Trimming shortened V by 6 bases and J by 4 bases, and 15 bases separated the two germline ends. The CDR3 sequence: CASRRREYGTEAFF. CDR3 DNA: TGTGCCAGCAGGAGGAGGGAATATGGCACTGAAGCTTTCTTT.

The CDR3 sequence is CASTPSGRGTGELFF. DNA for the CDR3: TGTGCCAGCACCCCTAGCGGGAGGGGAACCGGGGAGCTGTTTTTT. The gene calls are TRBV2 and TRBJ2-2; 12 bases agree with TRBD2. Trimming at V came to 7 bases and at J to 5 bases, leaving 5 bases not matched to a gene. Germline CDR1 reads SNHLY; CDR2 reads FYNNEI. The CDR3 length is 15 residues.

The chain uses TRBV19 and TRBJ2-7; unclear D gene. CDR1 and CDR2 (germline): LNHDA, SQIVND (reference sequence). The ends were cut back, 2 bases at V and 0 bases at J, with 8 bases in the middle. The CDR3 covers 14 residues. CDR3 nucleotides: TGTGCCAGTAGTATAACCCGGAACTCCTACGAGCAGTACTTC. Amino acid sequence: CASSITRNSYEQYF.

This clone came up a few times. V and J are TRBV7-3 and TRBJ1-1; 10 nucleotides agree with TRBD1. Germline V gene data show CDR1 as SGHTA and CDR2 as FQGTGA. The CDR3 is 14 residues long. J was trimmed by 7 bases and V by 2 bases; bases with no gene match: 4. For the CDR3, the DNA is TGTGCCAGCAGCTTACTCGGGACAGGGGATGAAGCTTTCTTT. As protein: CASSLLGTGDEAFF.

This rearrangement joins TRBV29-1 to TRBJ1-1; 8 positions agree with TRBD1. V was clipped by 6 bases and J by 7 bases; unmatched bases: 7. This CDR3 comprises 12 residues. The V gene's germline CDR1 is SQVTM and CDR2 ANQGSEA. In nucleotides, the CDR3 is TGCAGCGTATTGACAGGGGCCTATGAAGCTTTCTTT. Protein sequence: CSVLTGAYEAFF.

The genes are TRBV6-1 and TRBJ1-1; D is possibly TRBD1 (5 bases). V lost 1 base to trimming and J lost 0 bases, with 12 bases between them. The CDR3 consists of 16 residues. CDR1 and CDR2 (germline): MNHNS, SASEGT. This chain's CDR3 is CASSEEYRTMNTEAFF. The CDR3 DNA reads TGTGCCAGCAGTGAAGAATACAGGACGATGAACACTGAAGCTTTCTTT.

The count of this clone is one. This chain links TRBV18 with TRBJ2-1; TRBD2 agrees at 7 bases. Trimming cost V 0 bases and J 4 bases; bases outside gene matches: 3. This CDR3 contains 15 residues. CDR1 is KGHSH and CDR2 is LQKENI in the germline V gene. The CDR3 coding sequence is TGTGCCAGCTCACCACCGGGACTAACTTACAATGAGCAGTTCTTC. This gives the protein CASSPPGLTYNEQFF.

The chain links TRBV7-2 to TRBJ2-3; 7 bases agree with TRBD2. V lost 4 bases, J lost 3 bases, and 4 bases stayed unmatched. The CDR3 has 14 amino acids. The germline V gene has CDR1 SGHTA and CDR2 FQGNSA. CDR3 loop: CASSSRTRTDTQYF. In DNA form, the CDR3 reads TGTGCCAGCAGCTCGAGGACTAGAACAGATACGCAGTATTTT.

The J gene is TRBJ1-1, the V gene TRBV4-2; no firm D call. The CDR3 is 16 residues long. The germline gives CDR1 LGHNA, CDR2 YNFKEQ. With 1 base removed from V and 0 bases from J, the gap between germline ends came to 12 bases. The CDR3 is CASSQVTGFMNTEAFF. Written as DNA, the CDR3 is TGTGCCAGCAGCCAAGTTACGGGGTTTATGAACACTGAAGCTTTCTTT.